The rows below give T cell receptor beta chains drawn from one sample of a study of T cells after yellow fever vaccination. From the 5' RACE reads, TCRdb called clonotypes with MiXCR, one entry per CDR3 protein. The table records around 340,000 distinct CDR3 sequences, around 12% of them present only once. The source was CD4+ T cells sorted from PBMCs, collected 15 days after the yellow fever booster vaccination. These TCRs come from a man aged 18 to 29 who received the YFV17D yellow fever vaccine. Both conserved end residues are part of each CDR3. D genes are given only for firm matches. Expanded clones get a size class; other rows say once, few or many, or leave the size out.

j_call d_call v_call clone_size cdr3_nt cdr3_aa
TRBJ2-3 NA TRBV20-1 NA TGCAGTGCTTTATACGGCGTGGATACGCAGTATTTT CSALYGVDTQYF
TRBJ2-1 NA TRBV5-1 few TGCGCCAGCAGCCGATCTAGCGATGATTGGTTCTTC CASSRSSDDWFF
TRBJ2-1 NA TRBV11-2 few TGTGCCAGCAGCTTAGGGGGCCAGGGGAAAGTATTC CASSLGGQGKVF
TRBJ2-5 TRBD1 TRBV7-9 NA TGTGCCAGCAGCTTAGGGGACAGGGGTCCCCAAGAGACCCAGTACTTC CASSLGDRGPQETQYF
TRBJ2-7 TRBD1 TRBV18 few TGTGCCAGCTCACGGGACAGCTCCGCCTACGAGCAGTACTTC CASSRDSSAYEQYF
TRBJ2-6 TRBD1 TRBV7-9 few TGTGCCAGCAGACCTACAGGGGCGGGGGCCAACGTCCTGACTTTC CASRPTGAGANVLTF
TRBJ2-6 NA TRBV12-3/TRBV12-4 few TGTGCCAGCAGCGTCGACAGCACTGGGGCCAACGTCCTGACTTTC CASSVDSTGANVLTF
TRBJ1-1 TRBD1 TRBV15 many TGTGCCACCAGCCGAGGGGGGACAGGGAACACTGAAGCTTTCTTT CATSRGGTGNTEAFF
TRBJ2-5 NA TRBV5-1 many TGCGCCAGCAGCTTGGGGGACCGTCCCGAAGAGACCCAGTACTTC CASSLGDRPEETQYF
TRBJ1-2 NA TRBV12-3/TRBV12-4 few TGTGCCAGCAGTTTAGACGGGACGGACTATGGCTACACCTTC CASSLDGTDYGYTF
TRBJ2-1 TRBD1 TRBV5-1 many TGCGCCAGCAAGGGACAGGGGGCGATCCATGAGCAGTTCTTC CASKGQGAIHEQFF
TRBJ1-2 NA TRBV4-1 many TGCGCCAGCAGCCAATTCGGGTACGGGGAAGGCTACACCTTC CASSQFGYGEGYTF
TRBJ2-7 TRBD1 TRBV7-8 many TGTGCCAGCAGCTCACGACCGGGACAGGGGGGTTACGAGCAGTACTTC CASSSRPGQGGYEQYF
TRBJ2-2 TRBD1 TRBV6-2/TRBV6-3 NA TGTGCCAGCAACGACAGGGGCCCCGGGGAGCTGTTTTTT CASNDRGPGELFF